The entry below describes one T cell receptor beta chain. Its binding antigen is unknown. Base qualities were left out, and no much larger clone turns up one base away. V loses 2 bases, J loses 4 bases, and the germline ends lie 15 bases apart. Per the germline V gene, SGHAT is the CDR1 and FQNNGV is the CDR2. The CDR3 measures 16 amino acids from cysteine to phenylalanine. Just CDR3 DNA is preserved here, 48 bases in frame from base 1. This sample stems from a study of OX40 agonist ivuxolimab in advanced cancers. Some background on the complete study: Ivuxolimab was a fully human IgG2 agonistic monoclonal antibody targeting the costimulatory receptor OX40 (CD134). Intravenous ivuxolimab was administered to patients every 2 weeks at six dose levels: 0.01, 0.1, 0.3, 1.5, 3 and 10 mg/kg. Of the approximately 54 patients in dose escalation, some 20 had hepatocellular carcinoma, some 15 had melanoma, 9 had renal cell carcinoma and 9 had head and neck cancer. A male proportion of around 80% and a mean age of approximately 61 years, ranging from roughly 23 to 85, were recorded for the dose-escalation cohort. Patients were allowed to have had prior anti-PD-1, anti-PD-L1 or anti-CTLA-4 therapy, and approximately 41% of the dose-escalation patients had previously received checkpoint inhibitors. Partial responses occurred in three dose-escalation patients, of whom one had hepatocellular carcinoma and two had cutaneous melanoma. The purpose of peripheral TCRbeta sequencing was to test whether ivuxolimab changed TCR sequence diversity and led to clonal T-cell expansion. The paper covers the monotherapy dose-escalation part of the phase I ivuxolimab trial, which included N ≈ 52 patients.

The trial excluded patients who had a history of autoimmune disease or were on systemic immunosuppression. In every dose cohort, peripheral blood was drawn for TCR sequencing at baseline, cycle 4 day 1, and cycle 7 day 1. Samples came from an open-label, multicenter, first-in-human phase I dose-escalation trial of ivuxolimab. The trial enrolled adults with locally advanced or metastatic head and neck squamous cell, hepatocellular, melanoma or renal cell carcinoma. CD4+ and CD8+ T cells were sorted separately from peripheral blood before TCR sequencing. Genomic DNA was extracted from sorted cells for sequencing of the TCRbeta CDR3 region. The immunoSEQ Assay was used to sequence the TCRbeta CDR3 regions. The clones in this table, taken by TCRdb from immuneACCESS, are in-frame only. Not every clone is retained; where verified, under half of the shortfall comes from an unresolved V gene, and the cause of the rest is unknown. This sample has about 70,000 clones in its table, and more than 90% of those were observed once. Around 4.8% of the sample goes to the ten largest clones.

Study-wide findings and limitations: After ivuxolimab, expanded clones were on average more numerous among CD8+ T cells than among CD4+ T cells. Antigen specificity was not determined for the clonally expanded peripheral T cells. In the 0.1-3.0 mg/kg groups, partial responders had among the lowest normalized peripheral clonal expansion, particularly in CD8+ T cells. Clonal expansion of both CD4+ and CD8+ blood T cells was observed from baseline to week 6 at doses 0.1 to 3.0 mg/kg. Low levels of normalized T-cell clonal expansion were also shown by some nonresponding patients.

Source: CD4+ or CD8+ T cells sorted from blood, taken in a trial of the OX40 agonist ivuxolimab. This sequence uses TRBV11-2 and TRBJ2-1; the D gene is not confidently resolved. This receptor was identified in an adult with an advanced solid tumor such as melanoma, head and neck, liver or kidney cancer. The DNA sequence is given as TGTGCCAGCAGCTTATTCGGGCGGAACTCTTACAATGAGCAGTTCTTC. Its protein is CASSLFGRNSYNEQFF.